The 21 T cell receptor beta chains below were found in one sample sequenced in a study of T cells in Graves' hyperthyroidism and ophthalmopathy. RNA transcripts yielded amplified TCR beta CDR3 regions. During a first-round RT-PCR of the TCR CDR3, the HTBI primer set was used. TCRdb passed the multiplex PCR reads through MiXCR, listing each CDR3 protein once. The repertoire holds more than 650,000 distinct CDR3 sequences, with 14% as singletons. The sequenced sample consisted of blood. The source is a woman aged 18-29 years with Graves' hyperthyroidism.

This clonotype was counted once. The J gene is TRBJ2-5, the V gene TRBV24-1; a weak D match, TRBD2 (5 bases). The V gene's germline CDR1 is KGHDR and CDR2 SFDVKD. The CDR3 is 11 residues long. V gave up 5 bases and J gave up 5 bases, with 5 bases separating them. CDR3 loop: CATSAGETQYF. In nucleotides, the CDR3 is TGTGCCACCAGTGCGGGGGAGACCCAGTACTTC.

This rearrangement joins TRBV24-1 to TRBJ2-3; D is unresolved. The CDR3 contains 11 residues. V was pared by 9 bases and J by 3 bases, with 6 bases between. CDR1 and CDR2 from the germline V gene are KGHDR and SFDVKD. CDR3: CATGETDTQYF. The CDR3 DNA reads TGTGCCACCGGGGAAACAGATACGCAGTATTTT.

This clonotype occurred many times. V usage is TRBV6-2 or TRBV6-3 and J usage is TRBJ2-5, with 9 bases lining up with TRBD2. V was clipped by 8 bases and J by 4 bases; unmatched bases: 14. Germline assignment: CDR1 MNHEY and CDR2 SVGEGT. The CDR3 spans 16 residues. The chain's CDR3 is CASLGVSGRNLETQYF. As DNA, the CDR3 is TGTGCCAGCCTTGGAGTCAGCGGGAGGAACCTAGAGACCCAGTACTTC.

This clonotype showed up many times. V and J are TRBV7-2 and TRBJ2-3; the match to TRBD2 covers 8 bases. V shed 6 bases and J 2 bases; nucleotides not matched to a gene: 16. Germline-derived CDR1 and CDR2 are SGHTA and FQGNSA. The CDR3 totals 18 residues. The CDR3 protein is CASSRFTPTSVTTDTQYF. The CDR3 bases are TGTGCCAGCAGTCGATTTACACCGACTAGCGTTACCACAGATACGCAGTATTTT.

This clonotype was detected many times. The CDR3: CASSFKVGTGNTIYF. As DNA, the CDR3 is TGTGCCAGCTCATTTAAAGTTGGAACTGGAAACACCATATATTTT. The chain uses TRBV18 and TRBJ1-3; D is undetermined. Per germline, CDR1 KGHSH and CDR2 LQKENI. The CDR3 runs to 15 residues. V was trimmed by 5 bases and J by 2 bases, leaving 13 bases between them. Full variable domain (missing parts from reference TRBV18 and TRBJ1-3): NAGVMQNPRHLVRRRGQEARLRCSPMKGHSHVYWYRQLPEEGLKFMVYLQKENIIDESGMPKERFSAEFPKEGPSILRIQQVVRGDSAAYFCASSFKVGTGNTIYFGEGSWLTVV.

The chain has TRBV6-9 and TRBJ2-1, with 7 bases matching TRBD2. CDR1 is MNHGY, CDR2 SVAAGI, per germline. CDR3 length equals 16 residues. V shed 8 bases, J shed 2 bases, and the junction held 12 bases outside the gene matches. CDR3 sequence (DNA): TGTGCCAGCGGGGGGGACTTAATATCCCCCTACAATGAGCAGTTCTTC. It yields the protein CASGGDLISPYNEQFF.

This rearrangement joins TRBV5-1 to TRBJ2-1; D is ambiguous. Trimming stripped 2 bases from V and 8 bases from J, with 8 bases between. The CDR3 has 12 amino acids. Germline V gene data show CDR1 as SGHRS and CDR2 as YFSETQ. Written as DNA, the CDR3 is TGCGCCAGCAGCTTTTCCGGCGATGAGCAGTTCTTC. Protein: CASSFSGDEQFF.

This clonotype has only a few counts. The V and J genes are TRBV2 and TRBJ2-2; 9 positions agree with TRBD2. Germline CDR1 and CDR2: SNHLY and FYNNEI. J gave up 2 bases and V 6 bases, and 10 bases lay outside the gene matches. CDR3 length: 17 residues. As DNA, the CDR3 is TGTGCCAGCAGATCTTTTTTAGCGGGAGTAAACACCGGGGAGCTGTTTTTT. Protein sequence: CASRSFLAGVNTGELFF.

The sample holds many counts of this clonotype. The chain is built from TRBV20-1 and TRBJ2-5, with D uncertain. Trimming removed 2 bases from V and 7 bases from J, with 8 bases in between. Germline CDR1 is DFQATT and CDR2 is SNEGSKA (reference sequence). The CDR3 has 11 residues. The CDR3 DNA follows: TGCAGTGCTAGACGTCCAGGGACCCAGTACTTC. Translated: CSARRPGTQYF.

This clonotype was recorded a few times. The rearrangement joins TRBV7-8 to TRBJ1-5, with 10 bases aligning to TRBD1. Per the germline V gene, CDR1 is SGHVS and CDR2 is FQNEAQ. The CDR3 is 14 residues long. The J segment lost 9 bases and the V segment lost 1 base, leaving 3 bases of the junction unmatched. CDR3 nucleotide sequence: TGTGCCAGCAGCTTAGGGACAGGGGGTAGGCCCCAGCATTTT. Translation gives CASSLGTGGRPQHF.

This clonotype was observed a few times. The chain has TRBV28 and TRBJ2-1; D remains ambiguous. V shed 7 bases and J shed 0 bases, with 13 bases lying between them. The CDR3 has 15 amino acids. The germline V gene has CDR1 MDHEN and CDR2 SYDVKM. The CDR3 loop is CASNPGASSYNEQFF. In nucleotides, the CDR3 is TGTGCCAGCAACCCGGGCGCTAGCTCCTACAATGAGCAGTTCTTC.

This clonotype has a count of ten or more. The chain joins TRBV20-1 to TRBJ2-3; no clear D gene. Deletions cut 2 bases from V and 3 bases from J, with 6 bases between. The germline V gene encodes CDR1 DFQATT and CDR2 SNEGSKA (reference sequence). The CDR3 totals 12 residues. For the CDR3, the DNA is TGCAGTGCTAGAAGCGCTACAGATACGCAGTATTTT. Translating gives CSARSATDTQYF.

This clonotype came up a few times. The chain employs TRBV19 and TRBJ1-1, with TRBD1 matching over 11 bases. The CDR3 is 17 amino acids. The junction had 13 bases not matched to a gene; V was cut back by 5 bases and J by 5 bases. The V gene's germline CDR1 is LNHDA and CDR2 SQIVND (reference sequence). CDR3 coding DNA: TGTGCCAGTAGTCCCCATGGACAGGGGGCGCGAGGAACTGAAGCTTTCTTT. Translated, it gives CASSPHGQGARGTEAFF.

This clonotype was recorded at least ten times. This sequence joins TRBV5-4 and TRBJ2-5; 7 bases map to TRBD1. Germline V gene lookup returns CDR1 SGHNT and CDR2 YYREEE (reference sequence). The CDR3 consists of 15 residues. Trimming at V came to 4 bases and at J to 2 bases, leaving 8 bases not matched to a gene. Written as DNA, the CDR3 is TGTGCCAGCAGCGGATGGGACAGCCGTCAAGAGACCCAGTACTTC. It yields the protein CASSGWDSRQETQYF.

This clonotype appeared many times. The chain joins TRBV2 to TRBJ1-5, with no clear D. The germline V gene has CDR1 SNHLY and CDR2 FYNNEI. The CDR3 length is 13 residues. V lost 0 bases and J lost 3, with 3 bases in between. The DNA of the CDR3 is TGTGCCAGCAGTGAAGCGTACAATCAGCCCCAGCATTTT. It codes for CASSEAYNQPQHF.

This clonotype was observed at least ten times. Germline is not matched at one junction end, which may reflect a read error. The chain is built from TRBV7-2 and TRBJ2-3, with D unresolved. CDR1 and CDR2 from the germline V gene are SGHTA and FQGNSA. CDR3 length: 12 residues. The CDR3 DNA sequence: TGTGCCAGCACCTTATATCCAGATACGCAGTATTTT. Protein: CASTLYPDTQYF.

Many counts were recorded for this clonotype. J is TRBJ2-7 and V is TRBV6-5; 14 positions agree with TRBD2. Looked up from germline, CDR1 is MNHEY and CDR2 is SVGAGI. The CDR3 length is 17 residues. V dropped 2 bases and J dropped 0; count of bases not matched to a gene: 3. CDR3 residues: CASSYGTSGSSSYEQYF. Written as DNA, the CDR3 is TGTGCCAGCAGTTACGGGACTAGCGGGAGTAGCTCCTACGAGCAGTACTTC.

This clonotype has more than one count but fewer than ten. The CDR3 sequence: CASTKGTSRYNEQFF. The CDR3 bases are TGTGCCAGCACCAAAGGGACTAGCAGATACAATGAGCAGTTCTTC. The rearrangement links TRBV12-3 or TRBV12-4 to TRBJ2-1, with 9 bases that match TRBD2. The length of the CDR3 is 15 residues. V lost 7 bases, J lost 4 bases, and 8 bases stayed unmatched.

The table lists this clonotype with many counts. The chain has TRBV7-2 and TRBJ2-7; the D is unclear. V dropped 2 bases and J dropped 2 bases, with 7 bases sitting between them. The germline V gene has CDR1 SGHTA and CDR2 FQGNSA. This CDR3 is built from 13 residues. The CDR3: CASSLLDPYEQYF. CDR3 bases: TGTGCCAGCAGCTTATTGGACCCCTACGAGCAGTACTTC.

This clonotype was recorded at least ten times. The J gene is TRBJ2-7, the V gene TRBV28; 8 bases align to TRBD1. The CDR3 totals 14 residues. The V gene end was trimmed by 3 bases and the J gene end by 3 bases; junction bases not matched to a gene: 4. CDR1 and CDR2 from the germline V gene are MDHEN and SYDVKM. The CDR3 coding sequence is TGTGCCAGCAGTTTTGCAGGGGGCGTCTACGAGCAGTACTTC. Its translation: CASSFAGGVYEQYF.

The V call is TRBV6-2 or TRBV6-3, the J call TRBJ2-2; the D is unclear. Deletions cut 3 bases from V and 6 bases from J, with 8 bases between. Germline V CDR1 and CDR2: MNHEY, SVGEGT. The CDR3 contains 13 residues. CDR3 amino acids: CASSYSLPGELFF. The CDR3 DNA sequence: TGTGCCAGCAGTTATAGCTTGCCCGGGGAGCTGTTTTTT.